Listed below are T cell receptor beta chains from one sample, sequenced in a study of blood T cells in healthy people across ages. TCRdb reprocessed the 5' RACE reads with MiXCR, giving one entry per CDR3 protein. Of about 1,800,000 distinct CDR3 sequences detected, about 30% appear once; the ten largest clones hold over 7%. Material for sequencing was blood. Receptors were obtained from a woman between 25 and 40 years old in good health. Each CDR3 is given with its conserved first and last residue. D genes are given only for firm matches. Clone size, where shown, is once, few, many, or a class for clones that have expanded.

16	TRBV25-1	-	-	TRBJ2-1	TGTGCCAGCAGCGACACTACGGGGTTTCGCTACAATGAGCAGTTCTTC	CASSDTTGFRYNEQFF
13	TRBV6-5	-	few	TRBJ1-5	TGTGCCAGCAGTAAAGTCCGAAATCAGCCCCAGCATTTT	CASSKVRNQPQHF
11	TRBV12-3/TRBV12-4	-	-	TRBJ1-1	TGTGCCAGCAGTTCACTACAGGAAGCTTTCTTT	CASSSLQEAFF
16	TRBV9	TRBD2	-	TRBJ2-5	TGTGCCAGCAGCGCCGGGGGAGGGACTTGGCAAGAGACCCAGTACTTC	CASSAGGGTWQETQYF
18	TRBV12-5	-	-	TRBJ2-1	TGTGCTAGTGGTTTGAACGGGGATTCTGGACAGAACGACAATGAGCAGTTCTTC	CASGLNGDSGQNDNEQFF
15	TRBV4-1	TRBD2	-	TRBJ2-1	TGCGCCAGCAGCCTTAGCGGGGGGGATTCCTACGAGCAGTTCTTC	CASSLSGGDSYEQFF
13	TRBV4-1	-	-	TRBJ1-4	TGCGCCAGCAGCCAAGGACTTAATGAAAAACTGTTTTTT	CASSQGLNEKLFF
15	TRBV29-1	-	-	TRBJ1-1	TGCAGCGCAAGAGGGTCTGAGGGACATGCAACTGAAACTTTCTTT	CSARGSEGHATETFF
13	TRBV5-1	-	many	TRBJ2-7	TGTGCCAGCAGTTTGACAGGTCCCTACGAGCAGTACTTC	CASSLTGPYEQYF
16	TRBV20-1	TRBD2	many	TRBJ2-1	TGCAGTGCTACCCCTCCGCAGCGGGGGCCGTACAATGAGCAGTTCTTC	CSATPPQRGPYNEQFF
12	TRBV29-1	-	few	TRBJ2-7	TGCAGCGTTGCTGGGGCTACCCACGAGCAGTACTTC	CSVAGATHEQYF
15	TRBV7-9	TRBD1	few	TRBJ2-7	TGTGCCAGCAGTCCCCGACGACAGGGGATCGACGAGCAGTACTTC	CASSPRRQGIDEQYF
12	TRBV3-1	-	many	TRBJ2-1	TGTGCCAGCAGCGGAGGGGTAAACGAGCAGTTCTTC	CASSGGVNEQFF
13	TRBV10-2	-	-	TRBJ1-5	TGCGCCAGCAGAATGGGGAGGAATCAGCCCCAGCATTTT	CASRMGRNQPQHF
10	TRBV20-1	-	-	TRBJ2-1	TGCAATGCTCAAGAATACGAGCAGTTCTTC	CNAQEYEQFF
13	TRBV6-6	-	few	TRBJ2-7	TGTGCCAGCAGGGAGACAGGAGCCTACGAGCAGTACTTC	CASRETGAYEQYF
17	TRBV29-1	TRBD1	once	TRBJ2-1	TGCAGCGTTGAAGAGATAAGGAGACAGGGAACCTACAATGAGCAGTTCTTC	CSVEEIRRQGTYNEQFF
14	TRBV7-2	-	-	TRBJ1-2	TGTGCCAGCAGCAAAGAGGGCAGGGAGGACGGCTACACCTTC	CASSKEGREDGYTF
15	TRBV20-1	-	few	TRBJ2-6	TGCAGTGCTAGTGGCGCTTCCGGCGGGGCCAACGTCCTGACTTTC	CSASGASGGANVLTF
15	TRBV4-1	-	-	TRBJ1-2	TGCGCCAGCAGCCAAGTAAGCGTCAGTAACTATGGCTACACCTTC	CASSQVSVSNYGYTF
16	TRBV6-6	TRBD1	many	TRBJ2-7	TGTGCCAGCAGAGACACGGGGACAGGTACCCACTACGAGCAGTACTTC	CASRDTGTGTHYEQYF
14	TRBV7-9	TRBD2	many	TRBJ2-5	TGTGCCAGCCAGAGCGGGGGGAGTCGAGAGACCCAGTACTTC	CASQSGGSRETQYF
15	TRBV29-1	-	many	TRBJ2-7	TGCAGCGTTGTTGGCAGGGCCCTAATTGGCTACGAGCAGTACTTC	CSVVGRALIGYEQYF
11	TRBV2	-	-	TRBJ2-7	TGTGCCAGCAGGGTTTTCTACGAGCAGTACTTC	CASRVFYEQYF
11	TRBV29-1	TRBD1	-	TRBJ1-1	TGCAGCATTGAATGGGACAGAGAAGCTTTCTTT	CSIEWDREAFF